The 18 T cell receptor beta chains given below trace back to one sample, sequenced in a study of OX40 agonist ivuxolimab in advanced cancers. The table came from immunoSEQ multiplex PCR; TCRdb's copy has only in-frame clones and leaves some out. Of some 60,000 clones in the sample, roughly 86% were seen once. The input for sequencing was CD4+ or CD8+ T cells sorted from blood, taken in a trial of the OX40 agonist ivuxolimab. Receptors were obtained from an adult with an advanced solid tumor such as melanoma, head and neck, liver or kidney cancer.

V is TRBV6-5 and J is TRBJ2-1, with 10 bases identical to TRBD1. CDR3 length equals 15 residues. Trimming removed 4 bases from V and 12 bases from J; junction bases left unmatched: 12. Germline-derived CDR1 and CDR2 are MNHEY and SVGAGI. The CDR3 sequence is CASSSPGQGSRGQFF. CDR3 nucleotide sequence: TGTGCCAGCAGTTCGCCGGGACAGGGGTCACGGGGGCAGTTCTTC.

The V call is TRBV6-1, the J call TRBJ2-1; 10 bases are shared with TRBD2. The germline V gene has CDR1 MNHNS and CDR2 SASEGT. This CDR3 contains 15 residues. Trimming cost V 6 bases and J 7 bases; bases outside gene matches: 9. CDR3 sequence (DNA): TGTGCCAGCAGCTTCTTACTAGCGGGGAGGAATGAGCAGTTCTTC. It codes for CASSFLLAGRNEQFF.

The rearrangement joins TRBV15 to TRBJ2-1; a weak D match, TRBD2 (5 bases). CDR3 length: 14 residues. Germline V lookup: CDR1 LNHNV, CDR2 YYDKDF (reference sequence). Trimming shortened V by 5 bases and J by 4 bases, and 12 bases separated the two germline ends. The CDR3: CATSVETTYNEQFF. The CDR3 bases are TGTGCCACCAGCGTAGAGACTACTTACAATGAGCAGTTCTTC. Using reference TRBV15 and TRBJ2-1 for the parts outside the CDR3, the full variable domain is DAMVIQNPRYQVTQFGKPVTLSCSQTLNHNVMYWYQQKSSQAPKLLFHYYDKDFNNEADTPDNFQSRRPNTSFCFLDIRSPGLGDTAMYLCATSVETTYNEQFFGPGTRLTVL.

The rearrangement joins TRBV4-1 to TRBJ2-7, with 7 nucleotides matching TRBD2. This CDR3 has 14 amino acids. J gave up 3 bases and V 2 bases, and 4 bases lay outside the gene matches. Germline assignment: CDR1 MGHRA and CDR2 YSYEKL. The chain's CDR3 is CASSQYPSGYEQYF. The CDR3 DNA reads TGCGCCAGCAGCCAATATCCTAGCGGCTACGAGCAGTACTTC.

The chain combines TRBV19 with TRBJ2-1; possibly TRBD2 for D (5 bases). The CDR3 extends over 16 amino acids. V dropped 5 bases and J dropped 6 bases, with 20 bases sitting between them. CDR1 is LNHDA, CDR2 SQIVND, per germline (reference sequence). The CDR3 spells CASSVWTTTRSNEQFF. Here the CDR3 DNA reads TGTGCCAGTAGTGTCTGGACCACCACTAGGTCCAATGAGCAGTTCTTC.

CDR3 sequence (DNA): TGTGCCTGGACCCGACAGGGCCACGAGCAGTACTTC. Translation gives CAWTRQGHEQYF. This rearrangement joins TRBV30 to TRBJ2-7; TRBD1 matches 7 bases. CDR1 and CDR2 (germline): GTSNPN, SVGIG (reference sequence). CDR3 length: 12 amino acids. The V and J ends lost 4 bases and 5 bases, in that order; junction bases with no gene match: 5.

The V gene is TRBV4-3, the J gene TRBJ2-3, with 14 bases fitting TRBD2. The V and J ends lost 0 bases and 6 bases, in that order; junction bases with no gene match: 8. This CDR3 comprises 18 residues. The germline gives CDR1 LGHNA, CDR2 YSLEER. This CDR3 reads CASSQERGLAGESDTQYF. The CDR3 bases are TGCGCCAGCAGCCAAGAGAGGGGACTAGCGGGAGAGTCTGATACGCAGTATTTT.

The gene calls are TRBV6-1 and TRBJ2-2; 8 bases match TRBD1. V shed 6 bases and J 1 base; nucleotides not matched to a gene: 4. Per germline, CDR1 MNHNS and CDR2 SASEGT. This CDR3 is 15 amino acids long. The CDR3 bases are TGTGCCAGCAGGGCCGACAGGGGGAACACCGGGGAGCTGTTTTTT. It translates to CASRADRGNTGELFF.

This clone turned up a few times. CDR3 amino acids: CASSLDRTYYGYTF. In nucleotides, the CDR3 is TGTGCCAGCAGTTTAGACAGGACATACTATGGCTACACCTTC. The rearrangement joins TRBV6-5 to TRBJ1-2; D might be TRBD1 (6 bases). V lost 4 bases to trimming and J lost 3 bases, with 12 bases between them. This CDR3 is 14 amino acids long. Per germline, CDR1 MNHEY and CDR2 SVGAGI.

This chain links TRBV19 with TRBJ2-5; unclear D gene. The CDR3 runs 13 residues. V was shortened by 5 bases and J by 1 base, with 8 bases between the two germline ends. Germline V gene sequence: CDR1 LNHDA, CDR2 SQIVND (reference sequence). CDR3 loop: CASSLVSQETQYF. As DNA, the CDR3 is TGTGCCAGTAGTCTTGTCAGCCAAGAGACCCAGTACTTC.

This clone appeared a few times. One end of the junction fails to match germline, which may point to a read error. J is TRBJ2-7 and V is TRBV19, with 7 bases lining up with TRBD1. In germline, CDR1 is LNHDA, CDR2 SQIVND (reference sequence). The CDR3 contains 12 residues. CDR3 in DNA: TGTGCCAGTAGTTTGGGGGACAGCCCGGTCTCCTTC. It encodes CASSLGDSPVSF.

The rearrangement uses TRBV7-2 and TRBJ2-7, with a weak D call TRBD1 (6 bases). The CDR3 sequence is 14 residues long. Germline lookup yields CDR1 SGHTA and CDR2 FQGNSA. With 9 bases removed from V and 0 bases from J, the gap between germline ends came to 15 bases. CDR3 loop: CASTMDSSSYEQYF. The CDR3 nucleotides read TGTGCCAGTACCATGGACAGCAGCTCCTACGAGCAGTACTTC.

This clone has just one count. This rearrangement joins TRBV23-1 to TRBJ2-3; D call uncertain. TRBV23-1 is noted as an ORF with a role that remains uncertain. Trimming left V 4 bases short and J 11 bases short, with 7 bases between. The CDR3 runs to 10 residues. The DNA for the CDR3 is TGCGCCAGCAGTCCTCATCAGCAGTATTTT. Residues: CASSPHQQYF.

This clone was observed a single time. This CDR3 reads CAISRDTQETQYF. CDR3 nucleotide sequence: TGTGCCATCAGTCGGGACACCCAAGAGACCCAGTACTTC. This chain links TRBV10-3 with TRBJ2-5; D might be TRBD1 (6 bases). The germline V and J ends were trimmed by 5 bases and 1 base, with 8 bases remaining between them. Germline assignment: CDR1 ENHRY and CDR2 SYGVKD. The CDR3 consists of 13 residues.

This clone was counted only a few times. The gene calls are TRBV7-2 and TRBJ1-3; 7 bases map to TRBD1. Germline V gene sequence: CDR1 SGHTA, CDR2 FQGNSA. CDR3 length: 16 residues. The ends lost 5 bases at V and 6 bases at J; junction bases unmatched: 13. CDR3 sequence: CASSPPDRQNSNTIYF. The CDR3 DNA follows: TGTGCCAGCAGCCCACCGGACAGGCAGAACTCAAACACCATATATTTT.

The chain combines TRBV21-1 with TRBJ2-1; the table's D gene call, TRBD1, was not cross checked with the DNA. TRBV21-1 represents a pseudogene. This CDR3 is 15 amino acids long. CDR3: CASTLGGPRDNEQFF. CDR3 in DNA: TGTGCCAGCACTCTAGGGGGACCCCGGGACAATGAGCAGTTCTTC.

This clone came up a few times. The genes are TRBV18 and TRBJ2-2, with D unclear. Trimming pared 2 bases from V and 2 bases from J, leaving 0 bases between. The CDR3 spans 12 residues. Germline V gene sequence: CDR1 KGHSH, CDR2 LQKENI. The CDR3 DNA reads TGTGCCAGCTCACCAAACACCGGGGAGCTGTTTTTT. It codes for CASSPNTGELFF.

The J gene is TRBJ2-1, the V gene TRBV30; 14 positions match TRBD2. The CDR3 is 14 residues long. Germline V lookup: CDR1 GTSNPN, CDR2 SVGIG (reference sequence). The V and J ends lost 3 bases and 9 bases, in that order; junction bases with no gene match: 4. The CDR3 DNA reads TGTGCCTGGAGGGGACTAGCGGGAGTAGGTGAGCAGTTCTTC. Translation: CAWRGLAGVGEQFF.